This TCR beta chain was found in a study of blood T cell repertoires in COVID-19. Generated by immunoSEQ multiplex PCR, the TCRdb table keeps only in-frame clones and is missing some. In the table there are 150,000 to 200,000 clones, about 87% of which are singletons. Deletions cut 6 bases from V and 9 bases from J, with 9 bases between. Germline V gene data show CDR1 as DFQATT and CDR2 as SNEGSKA (reference sequence). The CDR3 totals 10 residues. The sequence was obtained from a man between 60 and 75 years old with acute or convalescent COVID-19. The sequenced material came from peripheral blood. The rearrangement joins TRBV20-1 to TRBJ2-1; D gene ambiguous. The CDR3 sequence: CSAPLREQFF. The CDR3, as DNA: TGCAGTGCCCCTTTGCGTGAGCAGTTCTTC.